The following is a T cell receptor beta chain sequence with its context. No antigen is known for it. Amplified TCR beta CDR3 regions were obtained using RNA transcripts as template. RT-PCR in the first round used HTBI primers; a second-round multiplex PCR followed. TCRdb redid the calling of the multiplex PCR reads with MiXCR, one entry per CDR3 protein. The sample lists hundreds of thousands of distinct CDR3 sequences, roughly 41% occurring once. The data derive from a study of Graves' ophthalmopathy and Graves' hyperthyroidism. Findings and caveats of the study: The model's prediction of ophthalmopathy progression had about 70% sensitivity and roughly 72% specificity.

Trimming removed 4 bases at V and 3 bases at J, with 7 bases between. CDR3 size: 12 residues. Germline V gene data show CDR1 as ENHRY and CDR2 as SYGVKD. Sequencing was done on a sample of peripheral blood. The V gene is TRBV10-3, the J gene TRBJ2-7; D is undetermined. The sequence was collected from an adult man with Graves' ophthalmopathy. The CDR3 DNA follows: TGTGCCATCAGTGGAAATAGCTACGAGCAGTACTTC. Translated, it gives CAISGNSYEQYF.